This T cell receptor (beta chain) originates from a study of T cell repertoires in cytomegalovirus infection. TCRdb recomputed calls from the reads with MiXCR, one row per CDR3 protein. Of approximately 770,000 distinct CDR3 sequences in the sample, about 28% were seen once. This clonotype occurred a few times. Its antigen is still unknown. The V and J ends lost 6 bases and 9 bases respectively, with 15 bases between them. The CDR3 sequence is 13 residues long. This sequence was found in a human donor in good health (CMV status not recorded). Some clones in this sample may be carry-over from other donors' samples. This chain uses TRBV12-3 or TRBV12-4 with TRBJ2-1, with a weak D call TRBD1 (6 bases). This material consisted of cultured CD8+ T cells from PBMCs, taken from culture after CMV antigen stimulation. This chain's CDR3 is CASSPPGAREQFF. CDR3 coding DNA: TGTGCCAGCAGCCCCCCAGGGGCGCGTGAGCAGTTCTTC.